Included here is one T cell receptor beta chain sequence, with context. Its antigen remains unknown. The source of the sample is a study of cytomegalovirus exposure and HLA in healthy donors. Study results and limitations: What a later analysis reportedly showed was that an Asian-associated ancestry cluster had fewer N-insertions than the approximately 670-donor mean.

The CDR3 spans 16 residues. Germline assignment: CDR1 MGHRA and CDR2 YSYEKL. J gave up 7 bases and V 4 bases, and 12 bases lay outside the gene matches. The PCR made use of 60 Vbeta and 13 Jbeta primers. Clones were sequenced by immunoSEQ multiplex PCR, and TCRdb holds only the in-frame ones, with some missing. Of 170,000 or so clones in the sample, under 90% were seen once. The sample consisted of PBMCs. The rearrangement uses TRBV4-1 and TRBJ2-2; 7 nucleotides line up with TRBD2. The sequence came from a man aged 18 to 30 in good health and CMV-seronegative. The chain's CDR3 is CASSPLAGELGGELFF. The CDR3 DNA is TGCGCCAGCAGCCCACTGGCGGGGGAATTGGGCGGGGAGCTGTTTTTT.